This TCR beta chain was found in a study of response to subunit inactivated influenza vaccine. TCRdb re-called the RT-PCR reads through MiXCR, storing one row per CDR3 protein. The table records roughly 700,000 distinct CDR3 sequences, 15% to 17% of them present only once. There are 15 residues in the CDR3. CDR1 is MNHNS, CDR2 SASEGT, per germline. The junction had 6 bases not matched to a gene; V was cut back by 4 bases and J by 9 bases. The sequence came from a man between 50 and 59 years old who received an inactivated influenza vaccine. The chain recombines TRBV6-1 with TRBJ1-6, with TRBD1 matching 10 bases. The sequences come from PBMCs from blood, collected about 11 days after vaccination. The CDR3 DNA is TGTGCCAGCAGTGCACGACAGGGGGCGAGTTCACCCCTCCACTTT. It encodes CASSARQGASSPLHF.